This T cell receptor beta chain was sequenced in a study of blood T cell repertoires in COVID-19. The germline CDR1 and CDR2 sequences are SGHVS and FQNEAQ. The V gene end was trimmed by 3 bases and the J gene end by 0 bases; junction bases not matched to a gene: 4. CDR3 length: 15 residues. In the authors' methods: Reference gene primer amplification gave estimated nucleated cell counts. Clones were read by immunoSEQ multiplex PCR, and TCRdb kept only the in-frame ones, dropping some. Clone size and the V and J calls come from that table; the DNA yielded D and trimming. The table includes 95,000 to 110,000 clones, around 87% detected once.

The V call is TRBV7-8, the J call TRBJ2-7, with TRBD2 matching 8 bases. This TCR was recovered from a man aged 50 or older with acute or convalescent COVID-19. Specimen: peripheral blood. The CDR3, as DNA: TGTGCCAGCAGCTTCCTAGCGGGTAGCTCCTACGAGCAGTACTTC. It translates to CASSFLAGSSYEQYF.